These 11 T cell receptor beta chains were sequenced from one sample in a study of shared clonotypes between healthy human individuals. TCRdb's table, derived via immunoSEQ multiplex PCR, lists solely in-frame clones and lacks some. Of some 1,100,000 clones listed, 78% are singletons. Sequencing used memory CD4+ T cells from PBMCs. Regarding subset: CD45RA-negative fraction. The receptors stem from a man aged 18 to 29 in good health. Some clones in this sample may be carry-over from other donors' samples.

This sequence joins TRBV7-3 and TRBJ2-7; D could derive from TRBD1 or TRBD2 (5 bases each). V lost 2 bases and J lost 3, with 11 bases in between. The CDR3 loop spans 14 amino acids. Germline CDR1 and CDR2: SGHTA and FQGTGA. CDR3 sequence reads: CASSLRRDGYEQYF. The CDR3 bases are TGTGCCAGCAGCTTACGCCGGGACGGCTACGAGCAGTACTTC.

The CDR3 region is CASSLAGRENTEAFF. The CDR3 region has the DNA TGCGCCAGCAGCTTGGCCGGAAGGGAGAACACTGAAGCTTTCTTT. This chain links TRBV5-1 with TRBJ1-1; D remains unclear. V dropped 0 bases and J dropped 1 base, with 10 bases sitting between them. In germline, CDR1 is SGHRS, CDR2 YFSETQ. CDR3 size: 15 residues.

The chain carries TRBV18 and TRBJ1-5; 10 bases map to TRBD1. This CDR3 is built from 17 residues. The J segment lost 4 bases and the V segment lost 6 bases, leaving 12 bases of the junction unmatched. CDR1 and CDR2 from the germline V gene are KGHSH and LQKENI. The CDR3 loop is CASSRGTGATTNQPQHF. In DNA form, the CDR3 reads TGTGCCAGCTCCCGGGGGACAGGGGCCACTACAAATCAGCCCCAGCATTTT.

CDR3 nucleotides: TGTGCCAGCAGTTTAAGACAAGAGACCCAGTACTTC. It codes for CASSLRQETQYF. This sequence joins TRBV27 and TRBJ2-5, with no clear D. Trimming took 2 bases from V and 2 from J, leaving 3 bases between them. Germline V gene data show CDR1 as MNHEY and CDR2 as SMNVEV (reference sequence). The CDR3 consists of 12 residues.

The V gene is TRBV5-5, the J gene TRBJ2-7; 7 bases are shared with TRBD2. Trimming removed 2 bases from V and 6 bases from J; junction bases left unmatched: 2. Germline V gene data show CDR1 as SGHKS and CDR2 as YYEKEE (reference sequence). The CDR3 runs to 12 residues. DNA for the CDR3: TGTGCCAGCAGCTTCTGGGAGGGCGAGCAGTACTTC. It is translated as CASSFWEGEQYF.

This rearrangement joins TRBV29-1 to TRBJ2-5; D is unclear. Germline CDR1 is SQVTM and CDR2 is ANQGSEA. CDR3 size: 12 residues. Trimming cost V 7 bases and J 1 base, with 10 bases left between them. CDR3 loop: CSETPTQETQYF. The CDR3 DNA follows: TGCAGCGAGACTCCGACCCAAGAGACCCAGTACTTC.

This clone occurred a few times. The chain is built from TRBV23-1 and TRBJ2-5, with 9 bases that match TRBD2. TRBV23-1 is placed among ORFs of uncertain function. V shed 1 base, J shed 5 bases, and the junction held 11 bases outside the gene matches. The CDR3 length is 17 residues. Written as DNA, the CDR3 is TGCGCCAGCAGTCAATATCATGAGCGGGAGGCCGGGGAGACCCAGTACTTC. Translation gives CASSQYHEREAGETQYF.

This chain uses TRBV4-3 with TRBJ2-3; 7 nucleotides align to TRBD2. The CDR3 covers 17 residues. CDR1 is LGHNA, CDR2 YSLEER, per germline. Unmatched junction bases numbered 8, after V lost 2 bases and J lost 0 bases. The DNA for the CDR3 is TGCGCCAGCAGCCAAAGCGCCCCGGGACTAAGCACAGATACGCAGTATTTT. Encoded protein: CASSQSAPGLSTDTQYF.

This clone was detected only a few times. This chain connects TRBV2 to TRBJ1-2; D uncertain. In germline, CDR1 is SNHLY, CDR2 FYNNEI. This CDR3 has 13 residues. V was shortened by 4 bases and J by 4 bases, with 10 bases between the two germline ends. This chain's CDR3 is CASSVVESYGYTF. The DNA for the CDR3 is TGTGCCAGCAGTGTGGTGGAGAGCTATGGCTACACCTTC.

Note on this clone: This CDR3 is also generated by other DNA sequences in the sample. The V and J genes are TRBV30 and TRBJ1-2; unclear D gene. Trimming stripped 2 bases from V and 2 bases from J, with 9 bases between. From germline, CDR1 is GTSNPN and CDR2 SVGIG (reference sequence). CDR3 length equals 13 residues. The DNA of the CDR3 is TGTGCCTGGAGTTCAGGACCAAACTATGGCTACACCTTC. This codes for CAWSSGPNYGYTF.

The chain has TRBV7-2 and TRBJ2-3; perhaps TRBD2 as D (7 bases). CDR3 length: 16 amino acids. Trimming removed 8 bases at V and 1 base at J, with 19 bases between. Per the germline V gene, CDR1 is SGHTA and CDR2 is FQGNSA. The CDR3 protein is CASSKGGEGGTDTQYF. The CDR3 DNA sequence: TGTGCCAGCTCTAAGGGGGGGGAGGGTGGCACAGATACGCAGTATTTT.